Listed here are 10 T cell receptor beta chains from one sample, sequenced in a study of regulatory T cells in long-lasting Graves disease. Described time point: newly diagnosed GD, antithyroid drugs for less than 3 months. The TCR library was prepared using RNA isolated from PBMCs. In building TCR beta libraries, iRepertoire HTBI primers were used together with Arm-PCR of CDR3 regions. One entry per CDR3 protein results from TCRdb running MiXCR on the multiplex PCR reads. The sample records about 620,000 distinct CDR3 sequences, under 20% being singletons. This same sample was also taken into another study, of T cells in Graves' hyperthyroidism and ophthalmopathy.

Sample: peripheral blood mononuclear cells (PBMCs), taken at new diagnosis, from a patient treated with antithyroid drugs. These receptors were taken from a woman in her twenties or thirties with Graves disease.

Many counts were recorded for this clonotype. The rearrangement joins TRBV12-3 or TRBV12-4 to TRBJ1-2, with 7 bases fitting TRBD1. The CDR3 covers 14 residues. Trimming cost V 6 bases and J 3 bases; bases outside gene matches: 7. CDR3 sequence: CASRQQGSDYGYTF. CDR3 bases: TGTGCCAGCAGGCAACAGGGGAGCGACTATGGCTACACCTTC.

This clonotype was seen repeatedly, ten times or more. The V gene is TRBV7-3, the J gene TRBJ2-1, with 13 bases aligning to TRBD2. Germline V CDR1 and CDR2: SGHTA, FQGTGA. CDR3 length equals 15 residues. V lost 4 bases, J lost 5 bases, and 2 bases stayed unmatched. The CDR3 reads CASSSGLAGHNEQFF. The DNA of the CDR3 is TGTGCCAGCAGCTCGGGACTAGCGGGGCACAATGAGCAGTTCTTC.

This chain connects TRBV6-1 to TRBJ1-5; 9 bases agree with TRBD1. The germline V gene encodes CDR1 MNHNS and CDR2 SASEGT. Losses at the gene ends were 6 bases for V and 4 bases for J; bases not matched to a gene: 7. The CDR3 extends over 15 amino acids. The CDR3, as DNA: TGTGCCAGCAGGCCTCAGGGGACAGGGAATCAGCCCCAGCATTTT. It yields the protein CASRPQGTGNQPQHF.

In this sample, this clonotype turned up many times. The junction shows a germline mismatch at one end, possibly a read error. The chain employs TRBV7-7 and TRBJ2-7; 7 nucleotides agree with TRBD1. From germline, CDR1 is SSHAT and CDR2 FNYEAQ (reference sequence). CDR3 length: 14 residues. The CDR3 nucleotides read TGTGCTAGCAGCCCCCTGGGACAGTCCTACGAGCAGTACTTC. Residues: CASSPLGQSYEQYF.

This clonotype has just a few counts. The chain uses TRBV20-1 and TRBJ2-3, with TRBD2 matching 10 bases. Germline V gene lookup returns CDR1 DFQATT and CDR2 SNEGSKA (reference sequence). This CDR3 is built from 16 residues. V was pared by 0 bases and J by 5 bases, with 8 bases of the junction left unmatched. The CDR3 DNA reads TGCAGTGCTAGAGATTCCCTTAGCGGGAGGCAAGATACGCAGTATTTT. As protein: CSARDSLSGRQDTQYF.

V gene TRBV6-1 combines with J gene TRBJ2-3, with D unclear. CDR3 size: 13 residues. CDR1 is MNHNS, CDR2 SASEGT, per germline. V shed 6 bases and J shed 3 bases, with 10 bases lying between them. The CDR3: CASRGALTDTQYF. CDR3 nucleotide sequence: TGTGCCAGCAGAGGAGCCTTAACAGATACGCAGTATTTT.

The CDR3 reads CASSVDGGELFF. CDR3 nucleotides: TGTGCCAGCAGCGTCGACGGAGGGGAGCTGTTTTTT. The rearrangement links TRBV9 to TRBJ2-2; D gene uncertain. The CDR3 length is 12 residues. Germline CDR1 is SGDLS and CDR2 is YYNGEE. Trimming left V 2 bases short and J 8 bases short, with 7 bases between.

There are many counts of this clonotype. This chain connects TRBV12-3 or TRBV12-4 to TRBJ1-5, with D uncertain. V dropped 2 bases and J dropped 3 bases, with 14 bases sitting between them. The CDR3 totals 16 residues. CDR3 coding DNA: TGTGCCAGCAGTTTACGTGTGGGTCGGGTCAATCAGCCCCAGCATTTT. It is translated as CASSLRVGRVNQPQHF.

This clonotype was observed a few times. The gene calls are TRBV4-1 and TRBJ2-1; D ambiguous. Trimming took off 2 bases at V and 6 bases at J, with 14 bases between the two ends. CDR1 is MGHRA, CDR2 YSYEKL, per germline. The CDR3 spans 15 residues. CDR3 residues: CASSQSAGIGNEQFF. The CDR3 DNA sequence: TGCGCCAGCAGCCAATCGGCAGGCATTGGCAATGAGCAGTTCTTC.

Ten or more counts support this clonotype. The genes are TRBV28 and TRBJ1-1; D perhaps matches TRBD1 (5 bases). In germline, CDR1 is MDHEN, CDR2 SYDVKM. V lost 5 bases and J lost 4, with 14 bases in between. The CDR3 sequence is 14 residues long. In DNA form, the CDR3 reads TGTGCCAGCAGTCTCCGAGGTGGGGGCACTGAAGCTTTCTTT. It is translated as CASSLRGGGTEAFF.